The sequence of this TCR beta chain was determined in a study of CD8 T cells in Susac syndrome. Background on the study: Patients with Susac syndrome were, at the time of blood collection, therapy-naive, maintained on corticosteroids, or maintained on intravenous immunoglobulin alone.

Random-hexamer reverse transcription was applied to about 0.5 to 1 ug RNA. It was immunoSEQ multiplex PCR that amplified TCR beta CDR3 across 54 Vbeta and 13 Jbeta. TCRdb itself ran the immunoSEQ multiplex PCR reads through MiXCR, one entry per CDR3 protein. This sample has roughly 250,000 distinct CDR3 sequences, with less than 96% found just once. Study results and caveats: As the study acknowledged, the number of individuals who were part of its TCR sequencing and HLA analysis was relatively small. In Susac patients, clonal expansion was not detected in CD4+ cells.

V was pared by 5 bases and J by 5 bases, with 7 bases of the junction left unmatched. From germline, CDR1 is MNHEY and CDR2 SVGAGI. This CDR3 is 14 amino acids long. As to this clonotype: The antigen remains unidentified.

The rearrangement links TRBV6-5 to TRBJ2-5; 8 bases line up with TRBD2. Sequencing was performed on CD4+ T cells from PBMCs. The sequence derives from a human donor with Susac syndrome. The CDR3 DNA follows: TGTGCCAGCAGTGAGGGACTAGTCAAGGAGACCCAGTACTTC. Encoded protein: CASSEGLVKETQYF.